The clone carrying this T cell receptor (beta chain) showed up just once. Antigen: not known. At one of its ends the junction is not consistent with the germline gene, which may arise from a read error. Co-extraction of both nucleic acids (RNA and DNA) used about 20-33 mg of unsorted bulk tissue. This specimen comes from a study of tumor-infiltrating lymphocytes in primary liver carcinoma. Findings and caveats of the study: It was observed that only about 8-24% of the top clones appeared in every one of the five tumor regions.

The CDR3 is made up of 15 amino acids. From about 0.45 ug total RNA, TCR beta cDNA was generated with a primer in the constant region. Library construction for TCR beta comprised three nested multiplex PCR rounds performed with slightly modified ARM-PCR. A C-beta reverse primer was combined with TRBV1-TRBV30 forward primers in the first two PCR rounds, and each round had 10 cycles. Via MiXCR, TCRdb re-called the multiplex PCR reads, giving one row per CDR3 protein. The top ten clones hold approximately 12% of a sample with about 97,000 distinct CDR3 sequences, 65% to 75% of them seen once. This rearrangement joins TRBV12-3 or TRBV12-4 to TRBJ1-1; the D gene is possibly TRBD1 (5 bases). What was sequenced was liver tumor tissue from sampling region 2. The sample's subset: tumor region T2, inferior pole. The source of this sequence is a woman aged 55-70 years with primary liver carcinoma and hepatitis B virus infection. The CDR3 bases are TGTGCCAGCGGTTTTGGAGGACATCTGAACACTGAAGCTTTCTTT. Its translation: CASGFGGHLNTEAFF.